This TCR beta chain appears in the sequencing data of a study of blood T cell repertoires in COVID-19. Profiled with immunoSEQ multiplex PCR; TCRdb holds only in-frame clones, not every one. The repertoire holds over 200,000 clones, about 80% seen once, with roughly 2.7% in the top ten. V was clipped by 1 base and J by 6 bases; unmatched bases: 10. The CDR3 spans 17 residues. The germline gives CDR1 SGHNT, CDR2 YYREEE (reference sequence). Material for sequencing was peripheral blood. This receptor was obtained from a woman in her forties with active or convalescent COVID-19. The genes are TRBV5-4 and TRBJ1-5, with TRBD1 identical over 10 bases. The CDR3 loop reads CASSLNLGQGLGQPQHF. For the CDR3, the DNA is TGTGCCAGCAGCTTGAATTTGGGACAGGGGTTAGGTCAGCCCCAGCATTTT. Filled out from reference TRBV5-4 and TRBJ1-5, the complete variable domain reads ETGVTQSPTHLIKTRGQQVTLRCSSQSGHNTVSWYQQALGQGPQFIFQYYREEENGRGNFPPRFSGLQFPNYSSELNVNALELDDSALYLCASSLNLGQGLGQPQHFGDGTRLSIL.